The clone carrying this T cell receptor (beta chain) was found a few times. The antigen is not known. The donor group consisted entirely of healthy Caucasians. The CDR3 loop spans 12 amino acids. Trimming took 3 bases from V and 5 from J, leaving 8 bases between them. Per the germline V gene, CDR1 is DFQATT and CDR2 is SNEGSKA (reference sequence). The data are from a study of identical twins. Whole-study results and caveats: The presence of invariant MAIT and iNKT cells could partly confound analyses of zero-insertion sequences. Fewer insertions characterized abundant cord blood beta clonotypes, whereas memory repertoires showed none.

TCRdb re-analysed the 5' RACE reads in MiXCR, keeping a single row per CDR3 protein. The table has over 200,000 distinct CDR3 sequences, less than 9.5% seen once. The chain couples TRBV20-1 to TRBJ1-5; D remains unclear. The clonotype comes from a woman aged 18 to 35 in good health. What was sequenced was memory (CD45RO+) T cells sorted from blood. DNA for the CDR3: TGCAGTGCTAGCCCGGGGTATCAGCCCCAGCATTTT. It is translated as CSASPGYQPQHF.